This entry describes one T cell receptor (beta chain). V was clipped by 1 base and J by 0 bases, with 10 bases between them. The germline gives CDR1 LGHDT, CDR2 YNNKEL (reference sequence). The CDR3 sequence is 15 residues long. This specimen comes from a study of CD8 T cells in Susac syndrome. RNA totalling 0.5 to 1 ug underwent reverse transcription with random hexamers. TCRdb re-analysed the immunoSEQ multiplex PCR reads in MiXCR, keeping a single row per CDR3 protein. The repertoire has about 130,000 distinct CDR3 sequences, around 90% of them found once; the top ten carry about 0.25%. The TCR comes from a human donor with multiple sclerosis. The chain couples TRBV3-1 to TRBJ2-7; D not certain. Sequenced sample: CD8+ T cells from PBMCs. CDR3 loop: CASSQVQESSYEQYF. The CDR3 DNA sequence: TGTGCCAGCAGCCAAGTTCAGGAGTCCTCCTACGAGCAGTACTTC.